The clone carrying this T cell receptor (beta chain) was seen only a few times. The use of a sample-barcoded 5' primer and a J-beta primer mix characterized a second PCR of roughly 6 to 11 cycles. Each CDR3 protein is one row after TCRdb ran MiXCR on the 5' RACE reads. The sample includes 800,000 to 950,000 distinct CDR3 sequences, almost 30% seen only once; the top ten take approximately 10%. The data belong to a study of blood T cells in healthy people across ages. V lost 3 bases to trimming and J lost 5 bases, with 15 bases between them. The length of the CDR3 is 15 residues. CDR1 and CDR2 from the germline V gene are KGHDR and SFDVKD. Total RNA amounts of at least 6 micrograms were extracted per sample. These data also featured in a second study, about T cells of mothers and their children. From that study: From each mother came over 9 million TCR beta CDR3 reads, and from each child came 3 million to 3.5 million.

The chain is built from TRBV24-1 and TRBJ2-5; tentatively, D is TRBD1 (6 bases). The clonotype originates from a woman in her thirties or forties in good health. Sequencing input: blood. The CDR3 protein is CATSDPGEKGETQYF. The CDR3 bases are TGTGCCACCAGTGATCCAGGGGAGAAGGGGGAGACCCAGTACTTC.